Each of the 12 T cell receptor beta chains below was sequenced from the same sample in a study of T cells in Graves' hyperthyroidism and ophthalmopathy. Amplified regions were TCR beta CDR3 sequences from RNA transcripts. With the HTBI primer set, the TCR CDR3 went through a first round of RT-PCR. TCRdb independently ran MiXCR on the multiplex PCR reads; one entry per CDR3 protein. The table has 200,000 to 250,000 distinct CDR3 sequences, roughly 17% seen once. What was sequenced was blood. The receptors originated from a woman between 18 and 29 years old with Graves' ophthalmopathy.

This clonotype was detected many times. V and J are TRBV20-1 and TRBJ1-1; D might be TRBD1 (5 bases). Deletions cut 6 bases from V and 0 bases from J, with 11 bases between. The CDR3 length is 13 residues. Germline V gene sequence: CDR1 DFQATT, CDR2 SNEGSKA (reference sequence). The CDR3 DNA reads TGCAGTGCCGTCGGGACCCTGAACACTGAAGCTTTCTTT. It translates to CSAVGTLNTEAFF.

V and J are TRBV9 and TRBJ1-3, with D unresolved. CDR1 is SGDLS and CDR2 is YYNGEE in the germline V gene. V was clipped by 0 bases and J by 0 bases, with 7 bases between them. The CDR3 sequence is 15 residues long. The CDR3 is CASSVGRYSGNTIYF. In nucleotides, the CDR3 is TGTGCCAGCAGCGTAGGACGGTACTCTGGAAACACCATATATTTT.

This clonotype was counted at least ten times. The chain uses TRBV13 and TRBJ2-2; 10 bases match TRBD2. The CDR3 is 15 residues long. Germline V gene data show CDR1 as PRHDT and CDR2 as FYEKMQ (reference sequence). After removal of 5 bases from V and 4 bases from J, the junction contained 4 bases not matched to a gene. CDR3 bases: TGTGCCAGCAGCACACTAGCGGGACCCACCGGGGAGCTGTTTTTT. This codes for CASSTLAGPTGELFF. Filled out from reference TRBV13 and TRBJ2-2, the complete variable domain reads AAGVIQSPRHLIKEKRETATLKCYPIPRHDTVYWYQQGPGQDPQFLISFYEKMQSDKGSIPDRFSAQQFSDYHSELNMSSLELGDSALYFCASSTLAGPTGELFFGEGSRLTVL.

Remarks on this clonotype: Its ends do not fully match the called genes, so a read error is possible. The rearrangement links TRBV5-8 to TRBJ1-1; the D is unclear. The CDR3 is made up of 13 amino acids. The germline gives CDR1 SGHTS, CDR2 YDEGEE. The chain's CDR3 is CAGSPLLNTEAFF. In nucleotides, the CDR3 is TGTGCCGGCAGCCCCCTCCTGAACACTGAAGCTTTCTTT.

The V gene is TRBV7-9, the J gene TRBJ1-3; D might be TRBD1 (5 bases). The CDR3 loop spans 15 amino acids. From germline, CDR1 is SEHNR and CDR2 FQNEAQ (reference sequence). The V and J ends lost 0 bases and 0 bases respectively, with 6 bases between them. CDR3 in DNA: TGTGCCAGCAGCTTAGCGGACATCTCTGGAAACACCATATATTTT. This gives the protein CASSLADISGNTIYF.

The chain employs TRBV12-3 or TRBV12-4 and TRBJ2-5, with 15 nucleotides matching TRBD2. Unmatched junction bases numbered 9, after V lost 7 bases and J lost 3 bases. The CDR3 covers 17 residues. CDR3 loop: CASTLNGLAGGKETQYF. The CDR3 region has the DNA TGTGCCAGCACCCTCAACGGACTAGCGGGAGGGAAAGAGACCCAGTACTTC.

This clonotype showed up just once. This sequence joins TRBV4-2 and TRBJ2-3, with 11 bases identical to TRBD2. Trimming removed 1 base from V and 5 bases from J; junction bases left unmatched: 8. Germline lookup yields CDR1 LGHNA and CDR2 YNFKEQ. The CDR3 length is 17 residues. This CDR3 reads CASSQGAGTSGRDTQYF. The CDR3 DNA reads as TGTGCCAGCAGCCAAGGAGCCGGGACTAGCGGTAGAGATACGCAGTATTTT.

Many counts were recorded for this clonotype. This chain links TRBV2 with TRBJ1-5; 7 bases line up with TRBD1. The CDR3 extends over 14 amino acids. The germline gives CDR1 SNHLY, CDR2 FYNNEI. J was trimmed by 5 bases and V by 2 bases; bases with no gene match: 3. The CDR3 DNA is TGTGCCAGCAGTGAAAGGGGGCGGCATCAGCCCCAGCATTTT. Protein product: CASSERGRHQPQHF.

The chain carries TRBV19 and TRBJ2-6; 8 bases fit TRBD1. Germline V gives CDR1 LNHDA, CDR2 SQIVND (reference sequence). The CDR3 loop spans 19 amino acids. V lost 1 base, J lost 0 bases, and 8 bases stayed unmatched. In nucleotides, the CDR3 is TGTGCCAGTAGTATAGGCAGGACAGGGACAAACTCTGGGGCCAACGTCCTGACTTTC. Its protein is CASSIGRTGTNSGANVLTF.

This clonotype was picked up many times. J is TRBJ1-4 and V is TRBV12-3 or TRBV12-4; the D is unclear. V was shortened by 8 bases and J by 4 bases, with 5 bases between the two germline ends. This CDR3 is 11 amino acids long. The chain's CDR3 is CASGINEKLFF. CDR3 in DNA: TGTGCCAGCGGAATTAATGAAAAACTGTTTTTT.

A few counts support this clonotype. The CDR3 sequence: CASSQDITGPYNEQFF. CDR3 nucleotides: TGTGCCAGCAGCCAAGATATTACAGGACCCTACAATGAGCAGTTCTTC. The rearrangement links TRBV7-3 to TRBJ2-1; possible D gene TRBD1, 5 bases. Germline V gene lookup returns CDR1 SGHTA and CDR2 FQGTGA. V was shortened by 5 bases and J by 2 bases, with 16 bases between the two germline ends. The CDR3 extends over 16 amino acids.

This clonotype was seen only once. The chain joins TRBV5-4 to TRBJ2-1; 9 bases agree with TRBD2. Germline CDR1 reads SGHNT; CDR2 reads YYREEE (reference sequence). V lost 4 bases to trimming and J lost 4 bases; unmatched junction nucleotides: 9. CDR3 size: 16 residues. CDR3 bases: TGTGCCAGCAGCGTTGATACTAGCGGGCTATACAATGAGCAGTTCTTC. It encodes CASSVDTSGLYNEQFF.